The 19 T cell receptor beta chains below were found in one sample sequenced in a study of blood T cells in healthy people across ages. Sample-barcoded 5' priming and a J-beta primer mix drove a second PCR of roughly 7 to 11 cycles. TCRdb re-called the 5' RACE reads through MiXCR, storing one row per CDR3 protein. The sample contains approximately 810,000 distinct CDR3 sequences, around 28% of which appear only once. Sequencing input: blood. These receptors were taken from an elderly woman in good health.

The V call is TRBV20-1, the J call TRBJ2-3; the match to TRBD2 covers 10 bases. The CDR3 loop spans 16 amino acids. Germline-derived CDR1 and CDR2 are DFQATT and SNEGSKA (reference sequence). The J segment lost 0 bases and the V segment lost 6 bases, leaving 9 bases of the junction unmatched. CDR3 DNA: TGCAGTGCGCAGGCGGTTAGCGGGGGGAGCACAGATACGCAGTATTTT. Translation: CSAQAVSGGSTDTQYF.

This clonotype was detected many times. The chain employs TRBV30 and TRBJ1-4; 8 bases line up with TRBD1. This CDR3 is built from 15 residues. The trim removed 0 bases at V and 4 bases at J, leaving 4 bases unmatched. Germline CDR1 is GTSNPN and CDR2 is SVGIG (reference sequence). CDR3 in amino acids: CAWSVQGVFNEKLFF. The CDR3 region has the DNA TGTGCCTGGAGTGTACAGGGGGTCTTTAATGAAAAACTGTTTTTT.

There are a few counts of this clonotype. This rearrangement joins TRBV5-1 to TRBJ1-4; possibly TRBD1 for D (6 bases). The CDR3 is 14 residues long. V lost 4 bases and J lost 8, with 15 bases in between. Germline CDR1 is SGHRS and CDR2 is YFSETQ. CDR3 protein: CASSPQGRREKLFF. The CDR3 bases are TGCGCCAGCAGCCCACAGGGACGCAGGGAAAAACTGTTTTTT.

This clonotype has just a few counts. The chain joins TRBV15 to TRBJ1-6; D possibly corresponds to TRBD1 (6 bases). The CDR3 sequence is 14 residues long. V was clipped by 3 bases and J by 9 bases, with 12 bases between them. Germline values: CDR1 LNHNV, CDR2 YYDKDF (reference sequence). This CDR3 reads CATSSLQGASPLHF. The CDR3 DNA reads TGTGCCACCAGCAGCCTACAGGGAGCTTCACCCCTCCACTTT.

V and J are TRBV7-2 and TRBJ2-2, with D possibly TRBD2 on 5 matching bases. V was cut by 3 bases and J by 8 bases, with 13 bases left in between. The germline CDR1 and CDR2 sequences are SGHTA and FQGNSA. The CDR3 spans 14 residues. CDR3 in DNA: TGTGCCAGCAGCTTGGGAGTGTCTAGGGGGGAGCTGTTTTTT. Protein product: CASSLGVSRGELFF. The whole variable domain, remainder taken from reference TRBV7-2 and TRBJ2-2, is GAGVSQSPSNKVTEKGKDVELRCDPISGHTALYWYRQSLGQGLEFLIYFQGNSAPDKSGLPSDRFSAERTGGSVSTLTIQRTQQEDSAVYLCASSLGVSRGELFFGEGSRLTVL.

This clonotype was counted many times. This rearrangement joins TRBV28 to TRBJ2-1; TRBD2 matches 10 bases. V lost 4 bases, J lost 9 bases, and 9 bases stayed unmatched. The germline CDR1 and CDR2 sequences are MDHEN and SYDVKM. The length of the CDR3 is 15 residues. CDR3 residues: CASSSSGGASGEQFF. DNA of the CDR3: TGTGCCAGCAGTTCCAGCGGGGGGGCCTCTGGTGAGCAGTTCTTC. Combining the CDR3 with reference TRBV28 and TRBJ2-1 gives the whole variable domain DVKVTQSSRYLVKRTGEKVFLECVQDMDHENMFWYRQDPGLGLRLIYFSYDVKMKEKGDIPEGYSVSREKKERFSLILESASTNQTSMYLCASSSSGGASGEQFFGPGTRLTVL.

The chain uses TRBV3-1 and TRBJ2-2; D may match TRBD1 or TRBD2 (5 bases each). Germline V gene data show CDR1 as LGHDT and CDR2 as YNNKEL (reference sequence). This CDR3 is 14 amino acids long. V lost 0 bases to trimming and J lost 4 bases, with 6 bases between them. The CDR3 DNA follows: TGTGCCAGCAGCCAAGATGGGGGCACCGGGGAGCTGTTTTTT. The encoded protein is CASSQDGGTGELFF.

Note on this clonotype: A much more abundant neighbour one base away suggests this may be a read error. The chain uses TRBV9 and TRBJ2-3; 11 bases align to TRBD2. J lost 4 bases, V lost 5 bases, and 9 bases had no gene match. Germline V gene lookup returns CDR1 SGDLS and CDR2 YYNGEE. CDR3 length: 16 amino acids. The CDR3 region is CASRALGLADADTQYF. The CDR3 DNA follows: TGTGCCAGCAGAGCTCTGGGACTAGCGGACGCAGATACGCAGTATTTT.

The CDR3 DNA follows: TGTGCCAGCAGCTCGGACAGGGGATTCTATGGCTACACCTTC. This translates into CASSSDRGFYGYTF. The genes are TRBV7-9 and TRBJ1-2; 9 bases fit TRBD1. Germline V lookup: CDR1 SEHNR, CDR2 FQNEAQ (reference sequence). After removal of 4 bases from V and 4 bases from J, the junction contained 4 bases not matched to a gene. This CDR3 region has 14 residues. The variable domain in full, with the rest retrieved from reference TRBV7-9 and TRBJ1-2, is DTGVSQNPRHKITKRGQNVTFRCDPISEHNRLYWYRQTLGQGPEFLTYFQNEAQLEKSRLLSDRFSAERPKGSFSTLEIQRTEQGDSAMYLCASSSDRGFYGYTFGSGTRLTVV.

This clonotype turned up a few times. V is TRBV5-8 and J is TRBJ1-2, with 12 bases that match TRBD1. The CDR3 covers 16 residues. V shed 4 bases, J shed 3 bases, and the junction held 7 bases outside the gene matches. Germline assignment: CDR1 SGHTS and CDR2 YDEGEE. CDR3 DNA: TGTGCCAGCAGCCAGTTCGGGACAGGGGGCCACTATGGCTACACCTTC. Its protein is CASSQFGTGGHYGYTF.

About this clonotype itself: A much larger clone differs from this one at a single base, so this may be a read error. The chain employs TRBV18 and TRBJ2-5; the match to TRBD1 covers 10 bases. The DNA end favors TRBJ2-7, so the J call may be wrong. This CDR3 spans 14 amino acids. CDR1 KGHSH and CDR2 LQKENI come from the germline V gene. CDR3: CASSPTGQGCEQYF. The CDR3 nucleotides read TGTGCCAGCTCACCGACGGGACAGGGGTGCGAGCAGTACTTC.

This clonotype was seen a handful of times. The CDR3 region is CASSNSPGTPYGYTF. CDR3 coding DNA: TGTGCCAGCAGCAATTCCCCCGGGACACCTTATGGCTACACCTTC. This rearrangement joins TRBV28 to TRBJ1-2; maybe TRBD1 (6 bases). Per germline, CDR1 MDHEN and CDR2 SYDVKM. Trimming took off 6 bases at V and 5 bases at J, with 19 bases between the two ends. The CDR3 covers 15 residues.

This clonotype has at least ten counts. The rearrangement joins TRBV6-2 or TRBV6-3 to TRBJ2-1; 9 bases align to TRBD2. V shed 2 bases, J shed 3 bases, and the junction held 29 bases outside the gene matches. Germline CDR1 reads MNHEY; CDR2 reads SVGEGT. The CDR3 totals 24 residues. The CDR3 DNA reads TGTGCCAGCAGTTACCCCGGATACAGAGGGATGGGTAGCGGGGGACCGATGAACTACAATGAGCAGTTCTTC. Translating gives CASSYPGYRGMGSGGPMNYNEQFF.

In its sample, this clonotype was seen a few times. A much bigger clone sits one base away, suggesting this may be a read error. The J gene is TRBJ2-5, the V gene TRBV6-6, with TRBD1 matching over 12 bases. In germline, CDR1 is MNHNY, CDR2 SVGAGI (reference sequence). This CDR3 has 17 residues. The junction had 17 bases not matched to a gene; V was cut back by 4 bases and J by 11 bases. The CDR3 DNA sequence: TGTGCCAGCAGTTTTGGGACAGGGGGCCCCACGTCTTTTGAGCAGTACTTC. Protein: CASSFGTGGPTSFEQYF.

The chain couples TRBV11-2 to TRBJ1-2; 11 bases are a match to TRBD1. Germline V lookup: CDR1 SGHAT, CDR2 FQNNGV. The CDR3 has 15 residues. V gave up 5 bases and J gave up 6 bases; unmatched junction bases: 8. CDR3 sequence (DNA): TGTGCCAGCAGCCCGCCGGGGACAGGGGGGAATGGCTACACCTTC. Translation gives CASSPPGTGGNGYTF.

This clonotype has a count of ten or more. For the CDR3, the DNA is TGCAGTGCTAGTGGGGGGACAGCCCGAGGTACGCAGTATTTT. This sequence encodes CSASGGTARGTQYF. This sequence joins TRBV20-1 and TRBJ2-3; D might be TRBD1 (7 bases). CDR3 size: 14 residues. Germline CDR1 reads DFQATT; CDR2 reads SNEGSKA (reference sequence). V dropped 3 bases and J dropped 8 bases, with 18 bases sitting between them.

The chain joins TRBV6-5 to TRBJ2-2; 7 bases align to TRBD1. The germline V gene has CDR1 MNHEY and CDR2 SVGAGI. Trimming took 4 bases from V and 1 from J; bases not matched to a gene: 12. There are 18 residues in the CDR3. CDR3 DNA sequence: TGTGCCAGCAGTTTTCGATACGACAGGGAAAAGAACACCGGGGAGCTGTTTTTT. Its protein is CASSFRYDREKNTGELFF.

The V call is TRBV7-9, the J call TRBJ2-3, with D perhaps being TRBD1 or TRBD2 (6 bases each). Germline V gene data show CDR1 as SEHNR and CDR2 as FQNEAQ (reference sequence). The V end lost 3 bases, the J end lost 5 bases, and 30 bases lay between the germline ends. The CDR3 has 20 residues. This CDR3 reads CASSFPNLLSGEDPGDTQYF. The CDR3 DNA reads TGTGCCAGCAGCTTCCCCAATCTCTTGTCAGGGGAGGACCCGGGAGATACGCAGTATTTT.

A remark on this clonotype: Given a much more abundant clone one base away, this may be a read error. The chain links TRBV7-2 to TRBJ1-2; D possibly corresponds to TRBD1 (5 bases). CDR3 size: 14 residues. Germline V gene sequence: CDR1 SGHTA, CDR2 FQGNSA. CDR3 amino acids: CAGSQNQGNYGYTF. The CDR3 DNA is TGTGCCGGCAGCCAAAACCAGGGAAACTATGGCTACACCTTC.